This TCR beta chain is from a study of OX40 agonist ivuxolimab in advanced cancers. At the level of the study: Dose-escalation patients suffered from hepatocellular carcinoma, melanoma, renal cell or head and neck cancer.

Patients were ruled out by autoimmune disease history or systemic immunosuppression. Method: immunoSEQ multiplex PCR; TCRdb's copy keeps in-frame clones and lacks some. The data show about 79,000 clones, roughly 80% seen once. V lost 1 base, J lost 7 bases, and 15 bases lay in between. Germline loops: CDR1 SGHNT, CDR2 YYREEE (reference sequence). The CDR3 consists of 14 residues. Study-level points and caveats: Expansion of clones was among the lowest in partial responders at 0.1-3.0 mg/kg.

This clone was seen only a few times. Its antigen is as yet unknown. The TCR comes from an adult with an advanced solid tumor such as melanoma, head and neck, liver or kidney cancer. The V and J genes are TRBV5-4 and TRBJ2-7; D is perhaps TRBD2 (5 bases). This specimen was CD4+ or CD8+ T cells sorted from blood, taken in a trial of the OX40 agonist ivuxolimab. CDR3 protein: CASSLSRTSVEQYF. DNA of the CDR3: TGTGCCAGCAGCTTGTCCCGGACTTCAGTGGAGCAGTACTTC.